Listed here is a single T cell receptor beta chain. Using its own MiXCR run on the 5' RACE reads, TCRdb lists one record per CDR3 protein. The sample lists approximately 700,000 distinct CDR3 sequences, 18% seen once, with around 13% in the top ten. This specimen belongs to a study of identical twins. These same records also appear under a second study, on T cells expressing NK-cell markers. That paper states: Each of over 5 donors carried dominant NKG2C+ clonotypes accounting for about 1.0-7.5% of CD8+ T cells.

This clonotype was sampled from a woman between 18 and 29 years old in good health. Sequenced input: PBMCs.

CDR3 DNA sequence: TGCAGCGTTGTTAGGGCGGTGCAGAACAATGAGCAGTTCTTC. Amino acid sequence: CSVVRAVQNNEQFF. The chain is built from TRBV29-1 and TRBJ2-1; D remains ambiguous. Germline V CDR1 and CDR2: SQVTM, ANQGSEA. This CDR3 has 14 residues. The V and J ends lost 4 bases and 5 bases respectively, with 15 bases between them.